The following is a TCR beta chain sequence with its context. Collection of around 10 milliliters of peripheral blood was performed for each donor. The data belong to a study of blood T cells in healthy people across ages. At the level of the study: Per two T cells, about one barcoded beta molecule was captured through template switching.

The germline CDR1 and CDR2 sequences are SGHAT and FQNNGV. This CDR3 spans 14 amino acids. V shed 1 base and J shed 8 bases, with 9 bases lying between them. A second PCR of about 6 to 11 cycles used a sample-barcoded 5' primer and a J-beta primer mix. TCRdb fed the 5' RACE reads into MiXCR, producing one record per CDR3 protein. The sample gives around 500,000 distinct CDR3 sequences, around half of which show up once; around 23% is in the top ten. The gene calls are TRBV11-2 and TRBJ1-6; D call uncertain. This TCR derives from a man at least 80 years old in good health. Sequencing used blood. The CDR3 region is CASSLAGLYSPLHF. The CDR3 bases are TGTGCCAGCAGCTTAGCCGGACTGTATTCACCCCTCCACTTT.